This is a list of T cell receptor beta chains from one sample in a study of T cell responses to AZD1222 COVID-19 vaccine. TCRdb's table, derived via immunoSEQ multiplex PCR, lists solely in-frame clones and lacks some. The sample includes roughly 150,000 clones, more than 85% seen only once; the top ten take more than 0.9%. Here the sequenced sample was peripheral blood, taken 28 days after the second AZD1222 dose. The receptors shown here come from an adult who received the AZD1222 COVID-19 vaccine. CDR3s include the opening cysteine and the closing phenylalanine or tryptophan. The D gene is left open where the match is weak. Only some rows state a clone size, as once, few, many or a class for expanded clones.

J: TRBJ1-5; D: .; size: .; V: TRBV19; CDR3: CASSIGSGAGQPQHF; DNA: TGTGCCAGTAGTATAGGATCGGGGGCAGGTCAGCCCCAGCATTTT
J: TRBJ1-2; D: .; size: .; V: TRBV5-1; CDR3: CASSSKAPGVGGYTF; DNA: TGCGCCAGCAGCTCCAAGGCCCCAGGGGTGGGTGGCTACACCTTC
J: TRBJ2-1; D: TRBD1; size: .; V: TRBV7-8; CDR3: CASSSSLRQGGLTYNEQFF; DNA: TGTGCCAGCAGCTCGTCACTGAGACAGGGGGGACTTACTTACAATGAGCAGTTCTTC
J: TRBJ1-2; D: .; size: once; V: TRBV5-1; CDR3: CASSLGQNANYGYTF; DNA: TGCGCCAGCAGCTTGGGGCAGAATGCTAACTATGGCTACACCTTC
J: TRBJ1-5; D: .; size: .; V: TRBV2; CDR3: CASSDQGGFSNQPQHF; DNA: TGTGCCAGCAGTGATCAGGGTGGGTTCAGCAATCAGCCCCAGCATTTT
J: TRBJ2-1; D: .; size: .; V: TRBV15; CDR3: CATSSPHNEQFF; DNA: TGTGCCACCAGCAGCCCTCACAATGAGCAGTTCTTC
J: TRBJ1-2; D: .; size: .; V: TRBV6-1; CDR3: CASSEGSGPNYGYTF; DNA: TGTGCCAGCAGTGAGGGATCGGGACCGAACTATGGCTACACCTTC
J: TRBJ2-1; D: .; size: .; V: TRBV4-1; CDR3: CASSQDGADNEQFF; DNA: TGCGCCAGCAGCCAAGATGGGGCCGACAATGAGCAGTTCTTC
J: TRBJ2-7; D: .; size: .; V: TRBV7-3; CDR3: CASSLNAGYEEQYF; DNA: TGTGCCAGCAGCTTAAACGCGGGATACGAGGAGCAGTACTTC
J: TRBJ2-3; D: .; size: .; V: TRBV9; CDR3: CASSVKGGDTQYF; DNA: TGTGCCAGCAGCGTAAAAGGGGGGGATACGCAGTATTTT
J: TRBJ2-5; D: .; size: .; V: TRBV2; CDR3: CASTISGGETQYF; DNA: TGTGCCAGCACAATTAGTGGCGGGGAGACCCAGTACTTC
J: TRBJ2-7; D: .; size: .; V: TRBV6-5; CDR3: CASSYGRQTYEQYF; DNA: TGTGCCAGCAGTTACGGTAGGCAGACCTACGAGCAGTACTTC
J: TRBJ2-7; D: .; size: .; V: TRBV28; CDR3: CASGSGGARSSYEQYF; DNA: TGTGCCAGCGGCAGTGGGGGGGCCCGGAGCTCCTACGAGCAGTACTTC
J: TRBJ1-2; D: TRBD1; size: .; V: TRBV2; CDR3: CASSGPTGDGYTF; DNA: TGTGCCAGCAGTGGCCCGACAGGGGACGGCTACACCTTC
J: TRBJ2-7; D: TRBD2; size: once; V: TRBV28; CDR3: CASSGGLAAGNYEQYF; DNA: TGTGCCAGCAGTGGGGGACTAGCGGCTGGGAACTACGAGCAGTACTTC
J: TRBJ2-7; D: TRBD2; size: once; V: TRBV9; CDR3: CASSVGGLAKYEQYF; DNA: TGTGCCAGCAGCGTAGGCGGACTAGCGAAATACGAGCAGTACTTC
J: TRBJ2-5; D: .; size: .; V: TRBV3-1/TRBV3-2; CDR3: CASSPSRGYQETQYF; DNA: TGTGCCAGCAGCCCAAGCCGGGGGTACCAAGAGACCCAGTACTTC
J: TRBJ1-4; D: .; size: .; V: TRBV7-2; CDR3: CASSLRAANEKLFF; DNA: TGTGCCAGCAGCTTAAGGGCGGCTAATGAAAAACTGTTTTTT